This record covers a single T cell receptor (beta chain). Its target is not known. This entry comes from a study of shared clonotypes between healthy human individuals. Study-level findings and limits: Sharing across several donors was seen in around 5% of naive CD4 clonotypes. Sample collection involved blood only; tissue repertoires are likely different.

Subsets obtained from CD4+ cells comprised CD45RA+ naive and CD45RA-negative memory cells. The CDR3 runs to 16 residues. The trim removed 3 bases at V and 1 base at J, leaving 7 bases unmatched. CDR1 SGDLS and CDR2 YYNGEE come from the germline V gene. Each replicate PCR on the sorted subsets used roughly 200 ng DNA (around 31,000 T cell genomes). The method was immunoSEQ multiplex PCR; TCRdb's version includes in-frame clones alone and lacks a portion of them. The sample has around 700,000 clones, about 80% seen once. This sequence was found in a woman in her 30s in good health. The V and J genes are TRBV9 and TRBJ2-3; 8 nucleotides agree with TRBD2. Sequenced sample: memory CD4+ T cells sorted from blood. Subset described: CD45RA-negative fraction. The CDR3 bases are TGTGCCAGCAGCGAGGTGAGCGGGAGACGCACAGATACGCAGTATTTT. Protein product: CASSEVSGRRTDTQYF.